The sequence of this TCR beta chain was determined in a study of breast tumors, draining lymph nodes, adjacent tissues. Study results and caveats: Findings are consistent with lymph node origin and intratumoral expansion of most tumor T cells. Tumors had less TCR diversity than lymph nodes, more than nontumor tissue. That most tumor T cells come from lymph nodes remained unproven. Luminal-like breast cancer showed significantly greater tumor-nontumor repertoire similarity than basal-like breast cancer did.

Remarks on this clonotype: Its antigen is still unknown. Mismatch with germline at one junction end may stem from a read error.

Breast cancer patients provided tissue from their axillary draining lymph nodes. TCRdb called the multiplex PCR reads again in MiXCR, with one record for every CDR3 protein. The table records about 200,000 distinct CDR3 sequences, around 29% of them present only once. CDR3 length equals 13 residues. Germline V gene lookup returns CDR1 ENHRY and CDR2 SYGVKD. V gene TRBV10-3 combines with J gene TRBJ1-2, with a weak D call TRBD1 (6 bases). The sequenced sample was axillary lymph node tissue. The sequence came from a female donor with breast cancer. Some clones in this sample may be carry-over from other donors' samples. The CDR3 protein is CASSSYRAHGYTF. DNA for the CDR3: TGTGCCAGCAGTTCTTACAGGGCGCATGGCTACACCTTC.